This T cell receptor (beta chain) was observed in a study of blood T cell repertoires in COVID-19. Study at large: Specimens from acute and convalescent COVID-19 originated in the United States, Italy and Spain. PBMCs, B-cell-depleted T cells, or T cells were the source of the cDNA or gDNA that made up the material.

Patients of the Seattle cohort, enrolled during active infection, were followed longitudinally. Method: immunoSEQ multiplex PCR; TCRdb's copy keeps in-frame clones and lacks some. The sample contains about 160,000 clones, 65% to 90% of which appear only once. Germline V lookup: CDR1 MNHEY, CDR2 SVGEGT. CDR3 size: 14 residues. Trimming removed 2 bases at V and 4 bases at J, with 11 bases between. V usage is TRBV6-2 or TRBV6-3 and J usage is TRBJ1-1; D gene unclear. The receptor was isolated from a middle-aged woman with COVID-19, enrolled during active disease. Source material: peripheral blood. The CDR3 loop reads CASSYTEFATEAFF. CDR3 nucleotide sequence: TGTGCCAGCAGTTACACAGAGTTCGCCACTGAAGCTTTCTTT.